The TCR beta chain described here comes from a study of blood T cell repertoires in COVID-19. Study-level information: Nucleic acid was either cDNA or gDNA, and it came from T cells, B-cell-depleted T cells, or PBMCs.

This table comes from immunoSEQ multiplex PCR, and its TCRdb copy is limited to in-frame clones, with some not included. The sample records approximately 150,000 clones, about 90% being singletons. This CDR3 region has 15 residues. Germline lookup yields CDR1 SGHVS and CDR2 FNYEAQ. The V end was cut by 5 bases, the J end by 2 bases, with 14 bases between. This TCR was sampled from a man between 50 and 59 years old who had recovered from COVID-19. The gene calls are TRBV7-6 and TRBJ2-3, with D possibly matching TRBD1 (5 bases). The source material was peripheral blood. The CDR3 DNA reads as TGTGCCAGCAGCAAAGGGTACAGGTCCACAGATACGCAGTATTTT. It yields the protein CASSKGYRSTDTQYF. The variable domain in full, with the rest retrieved from reference TRBV7-6 and TRBJ2-3, is GAGVSQSPRYKVTKRGQDVALRCDPISGHVSLYWYRQALGQGPEFLTYFNYEAQQDKSGLPNDRFSAERPEGSISTLTIQRTEQRDSAMYRCASSKGYRSTDTQYFGPGTRLTVL.